The T cell receptor (beta chain) described here comes from a study of blood T cell repertoires in COVID-19. In the study overall: The analysed material was cDNA or gDNA that came from T cells, B-cell-depleted T cells, or PBMCs.

Germline assignment: CDR1 MNHEY and CDR2 SMNVEV (reference sequence). The CDR3 loop spans 13 amino acids. V lost 6 bases, J lost 3 bases, and 4 bases stayed unmatched. Measured with immunoSEQ multiplex PCR; TCRdb has only the in-frame clones, and not every one. Seen here are approximately 200,000 clones, approximately 90% observed once, and the top ten hold about 6.2%. The chain has TRBV27 and TRBJ2-7, with 8 bases fitting TRBD1. Sequencing was carried out using peripheral blood. This receptor was obtained from a man in his fifties or sixties who had recovered from COVID-19. DNA of the CDR3: TGTGCCAGCAGCTACAGGGGGTACTACGAGCAGTACTTC. Translating gives CASSYRGYYEQYF.